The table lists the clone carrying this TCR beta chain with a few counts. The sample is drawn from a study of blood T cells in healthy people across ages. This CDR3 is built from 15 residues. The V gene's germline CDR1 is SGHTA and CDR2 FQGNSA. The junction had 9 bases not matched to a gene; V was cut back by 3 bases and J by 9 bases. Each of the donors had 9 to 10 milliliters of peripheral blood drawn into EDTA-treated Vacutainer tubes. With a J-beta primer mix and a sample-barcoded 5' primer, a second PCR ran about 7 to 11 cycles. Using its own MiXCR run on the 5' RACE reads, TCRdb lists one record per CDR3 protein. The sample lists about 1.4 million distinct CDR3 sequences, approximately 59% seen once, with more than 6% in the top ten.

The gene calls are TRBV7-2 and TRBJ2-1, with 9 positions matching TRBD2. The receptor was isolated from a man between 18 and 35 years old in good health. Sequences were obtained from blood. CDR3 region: CASSFEIAGVAEQFF. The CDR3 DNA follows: TGTGCCAGCAGCTTCGAAATAGCGGGAGTAGCTGAGCAGTTCTTC. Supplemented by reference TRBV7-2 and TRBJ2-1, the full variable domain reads GAGVSQSPSNKVTEKGKDVELRCDPISGHTALYWYRQSLGQGLEFLIYFQGNSAPDKSGLPSDRFSAERTGGSVSTLTIQRTQQEDSAVYLCASSFEIAGVAEQFFGPGTRLTVL.